This passage covers 25 T cell receptor beta chains from one sample sequenced in a study of CD8 T cells in ankylosing spondylitis. The study, taken as a whole, reports: Characteristic of ankylosing spondylitis blood, it appeared, was a TCR beta motif comprising fewer than 10 highly homologous variants.

TCRdb redid the calling of the 5' RACE reads with MiXCR, one entry per CDR3 protein. The sample yields a few hundred thousand distinct CDR3 sequences, 15% to 20% seen once. Their recognized antigens are unknown. The specimen sequenced was blood, either unsorted or a sorted T cell fraction (not recorded which). These receptors were collected from a male donor with ankylosing spondylitis.

The chain uses TRBV12-3 or TRBV12-4 and TRBJ2-7, with 7 bases lining up with TRBD1. V trimming: 8 bases; J trimming: 2 bases; junction bases outside the gene matches: 9. The CDR3 has 14 residues. CDR3 in amino acids: CASGQGVVTYEQYF. CDR3 in DNA: TGTGCCAGCGGTCAGGGGGTAGTAACCTACGAGCAGTACTTC.

The V and J genes are TRBV27 and TRBJ2-1; 8 bases are shared with TRBD2. The germline V gene has CDR1 MNHEY and CDR2 SMNVEV (reference sequence). The CDR3 has 15 residues. V dropped 4 bases and J dropped 2; count of bases not matched to a gene: 4. The CDR3 sequence: CASSSLAEPYNEQFF. The CDR3 nucleotides read TGTGCCAGCAGTTCACTAGCGGAGCCCTACAATGAGCAGTTCTTC.

Concerning this clonotype: This may come from a read error, since a much larger clone is one base off. This chain connects TRBV4-1 to TRBJ2-1; the match to TRBD2 covers 7 bases. Germline V gives CDR1 MGHRA, CDR2 YSYEKL. Losses at the gene ends were 2 bases for V and 5 bases for J; bases not matched to a gene: 6. The CDR3 contains 15 residues. CDR3 sequence: CASSQTSESNNEQFF. CDR3 in DNA: TGCGCCAGCAGCCAAACTAGCGAGTCTAACAATGAGCAGTTCTTC.

The rearrangement joins TRBV28 to TRBJ2-7, with D uncertain. Germline-derived CDR1 and CDR2 are MDHEN and SYDVKM. The CDR3 sequence is 14 residues long. The V end was cut by 6 bases, the J end by 1 base, with 13 bases between. CDR3 bases: TGTGCCAGCAGCCCTACAACGGAGTCCTACGAGCAGTACTTC. It codes for CASSPTTESYEQYF.

The gene calls are TRBV29-1 and TRBJ2-7, with 7 bases matching TRBD1. CDR1 and CDR2 (germline): SQVTM, ANQGSEA. The J segment lost 2 bases and the V segment lost 5 bases, leaving 3 bases of the junction unmatched. The CDR3 length is 12 residues. The CDR3 DNA sequence: TGCAGCGTTCGGGACAGCACCTACGAGCAGTACTTC. It codes for CSVRDSTYEQYF.

This chain uses TRBV4-2 with TRBJ2-7, with D unresolved. V was shortened by 0 bases and J by 3 bases, with 12 bases between the two germline ends. This CDR3 contains 15 residues. In germline, CDR1 is LGHNA, CDR2 YNFKEQ. The CDR3: CASSQEAQLHYEQYF. The CDR3, as DNA: TGTGCCAGCAGCCAAGAAGCACAGCTACACTACGAGCAGTACTTC.

This clonotype was seen a handful of times. This chain joins TRBV12-3 or TRBV12-4 and TRBJ1-2; D gene ambiguous. CDR3 length equals 16 residues. The V end lost 1 base, the J end lost 1 base, and 13 bases lay between the germline ends. The CDR3 is CASSLDLAVLNYGYTF. CDR3 DNA sequence: TGTGCCAGCAGTTTAGATTTGGCAGTCCTTAACTATGGCTACACCTTC.

The CDR3 sequence: CASSQTPGGFGNTEAFF. Here the CDR3 DNA reads TGCGCCAGCAGCCAAACCCCGGGAGGATTTGGGAACACTGAAGCTTTCTTT. The chain combines TRBV4-1 with TRBJ1-1; no clear D. The germline CDR1 and CDR2 sequences are MGHRA and YSYEKL. V was pared by 2 bases and J by 1 base, with 17 bases between. The length of the CDR3 is 17 residues.

This clonotype appeared many times. The chain uses TRBV7-9 and TRBJ2-5; no firm D call. The length of the CDR3 is 12 residues. Germline values: CDR1 SEHNR, CDR2 FQNEAQ (reference sequence). Between the trimmed V and J ends, which lost 4 bases and 3 bases, there was a span of 6 bases. The CDR3, as DNA: TGTGCCAGCAGCTCATTGGAAGAGACCCAGTACTTC. Its protein is CASSSLEETQYF.

This clonotype came up many times. V gene TRBV5-1 combines with J gene TRBJ1-1; D is unclear. Trimming left V 3 bases short and J 1 base short, with 7 bases between. Per the germline V gene, CDR1 is SGHRS and CDR2 is YFSETQ. There are 13 residues in the CDR3. The CDR3 DNA is TGCGCCAGCAGCTACACACCGAACACTGAAGCTTTCTTT. Protein: CASSYTPNTEAFF.

About this clonotype itself: The CDR3 does not end in the conserved phenylalanine or tryptophan, so this is likely a read error. The chain carries TRBV7-9 and TRBJ2-7, with D perhaps matching TRBD1 (6 bases). With 5 bases removed from V and 3 bases from J, the gap between germline ends came to 11 bases. CDR3 size: 13 residues. Germline V gene data show CDR1 as SEHNR and CDR2 as FQNEAQ (reference sequence). CDR3 coding DNA: TGTGCCAGCAGCCCCATAGGGGGCTACGAGCAGTACATC. Residues: CASSPIGGYEQYI.

The CDR3 bases are TGTGCCAGCATGAGCGGGGCACTCTACAATGAGCAGTTCTTC. Its translation is CASMSGALYNEQFF. This chain uses TRBV7-9 with TRBJ2-1; 7 positions match TRBD2. V gave up 7 bases and J gave up 3 bases; unmatched junction bases: 6. The CDR3 has 14 residues. CDR1 and CDR2 from the germline V gene are SEHNR and FQNEAQ (reference sequence).

The chain combines TRBV20-1 with TRBJ2-5, with D uncertain. The germline CDR1 and CDR2 sequences are DFQATT and SNEGSKA (reference sequence). Trimming shortened V by 6 bases and J by 2 bases, and 19 bases separated the two germline ends. The length of the CDR3 is 15 residues. The CDR3 loop is CSATDPVSLQETQYF. The CDR3 nucleotides read TGCAGTGCCACGGACCCTGTCTCACTACAAGAGACCCAGTACTTC.

This clonotype has more than one count but fewer than ten. V is TRBV12-3 or TRBV12-4 and J is TRBJ1-1; a possible D gene is TRBD1 (5 bases). The ends were cut back, 8 bases at V and 2 bases at J, with 18 bases in the middle. CDR3 length: 15 amino acids. CDR3: CASPGTGRLNTEAFF. CDR3 DNA sequence: TGTGCCAGCCCGGGAACGGGACGGCTCAACACTGAAGCTTTCTTT.

V is TRBV7-9 and J is TRBJ2-3; D may be TRBD1 (6 bases). CDR3 length equals 15 residues. Per germline, CDR1 SEHNR and CDR2 FQNEAQ (reference sequence). V dropped 4 bases and J dropped 2 bases, with 13 bases sitting between them. CDR3 protein: CASSSRQDHTDTQYF. In nucleotides, the CDR3 is TGTGCCAGCAGCTCCCGACAGGACCACACAGATACGCAGTATTTT.

The chain combines TRBV12-3 or TRBV12-4 with TRBJ2-5, with TRBD2 matching over 13 bases. The junction had 8 bases not matched to a gene; V was cut back by 5 bases and J by 5 bases. This CDR3 contains 16 residues. The CDR3 is CASSILLAGGPETQYF. CDR3 nucleotides: TGTGCCAGCAGTATCCTACTAGCGGGAGGGCCGGAGACCCAGTACTTC.

With regard to this clonotype: The junction does not match germline at one end; this may be a read error. The V call is TRBV10-3, the J call TRBJ2-7, with D possibly matching TRBD2 (5 bases). CDR1 and CDR2 from the germline V gene are ENHRY and SYGVKD. The CDR3 has 13 amino acids. The CDR3 region has the DNA TGCGCCATCAGCGGACCGGCCTCCTACGAGCAGTACTTC. Its protein product is CAISGPASYEQYF.

This chain joins TRBV3-1 and TRBJ2-7, with D possibly TRBD2 on 6 matching bases. The CDR3 is 15 amino acids. V was trimmed by 3 bases and J by 0 bases, leaving 12 bases between them. CDR1 and CDR2 from the germline V gene are LGHDT and YNNKEL (reference sequence). The CDR3 coding sequence is TGTGCCAGCAGCCATCGGGAGTTGAGCTCCTACGAGCAGTACTTC. Encoded protein: CASSHRELSSYEQYF.

The sample holds a few counts of this clonotype. The V and J genes are TRBV19 and TRBJ2-7; D gene uncertain. CDR1 and CDR2 (germline): LNHDA, SQIVND (reference sequence). The CDR3 is made up of 13 amino acids. V dropped 3 bases and J dropped 6 bases, with 12 bases sitting between them. The DNA for the CDR3 is TGTGCCAGTAGTATGATGGGTTCAGGCGAGCAGTACTTC. Translating gives CASSMMGSGEQYF.

J is TRBJ2-1 and V is TRBV7-9; 8 nucleotides align to TRBD1. CDR1 and CDR2 from the germline V gene are SEHNR and FQNEAQ (reference sequence). The CDR3 extends over 15 amino acids. Trimming took 5 bases from V and 8 from J; bases not matched to a gene: 11. CDR3 in DNA: TGTGCCAGCAGCCCATTTCAGGGGGCTAGGGATGAGCAGTTCTTC. Protein sequence: CASSPFQGARDEQFF.

The chain carries TRBV15 and TRBJ2-2; possibly TRBD1 for D (5 bases). Germline V lookup: CDR1 LNHNV, CDR2 YYDKDF (reference sequence). The V end was cut by 7 bases, the J end by 0 bases, with 18 bases between. This CDR3 is built from 17 residues. The CDR3 DNA reads as TGTGCCACCACCCGAACTGGCAGGGAAGCGAACACCGGGGAGCTGTTTTTT. Residues: CATTRTGREANTGELFF.

This clonotype has more than one count but fewer than ten. V and J are TRBV20-1 and TRBJ1-5; the match to TRBD1 covers 7 bases. Per the germline V gene, CDR1 is DFQATT and CDR2 is SNEGSKA (reference sequence). This CDR3 spans 16 amino acids. With 0 bases clipped from V and 0 bases from J, the junction kept 5 bases outside the gene matches. CDR3 loop: CSAREGTENSNQPQHF. DNA for the CDR3: TGCAGTGCTAGAGAAGGGACAGAGAATAGCAATCAGCCCCAGCATTTT.

This chain joins TRBV30 and TRBJ2-7; D is tentatively TRBD1 or TRBD2 (5 bases each). The CDR3 length is 13 residues. The germline V gene encodes CDR1 GTSNPN and CDR2 SVGIG (reference sequence). V gave up 0 bases and J gave up 6 bases, with 12 bases separating them. Written as DNA, the CDR3 is TGTGCCTGGAGTGTACAAGGGGCGGGCGAGCAGTACTTC. As protein: CAWSVQGAGEQYF.

The chain uses TRBV3-1 and TRBJ1-1, with a weak D call TRBD1 (5 bases). V lost 6 bases and J lost 8, with 25 bases in between. Germline assignment: CDR1 LGHDT and CDR2 YNNKEL (reference sequence). The CDR3 covers 16 residues. The CDR3 sequence: CASSHGPGPPSTEAFF. CDR3 DNA sequence: TGTGCCAGCAGTCATGGCCCGGGGCCCCCATCGACCGAAGCTTTCTTT.

This clonotype was seen many times. This chain uses TRBV4-3 with TRBJ2-7; D unresolved. V gave up 0 bases and J gave up 0 bases, with 9 bases separating them. CDR1 LGHNA and CDR2 YSLEER come from the germline V gene. There are 15 residues in the CDR3. This chain's CDR3 is CASSQEWGTSYEQYF. Written as DNA, the CDR3 is TGCGCCAGCAGCCAAGAGTGGGGAACCTCCTACGAGCAGTACTTC.